This T cell receptor beta chain was observed in a study of blood T cell dynamics during melanoma immunotherapy. At the level of the study: First-line therapy was either pembrolizumab or nivolumab with ipilimumab for metastatic melanoma.

This clone has more than one count but fewer than ten. What it binds is unknown. Using immunoSEQ multiplex PCR, the repertoire was profiled, and TCRdb retains in-frame clones only, with some absent. The profile shows fewer than 1,000 clones, around 89% of them singletons. Documented time point: week 3, after first cycle of checkpoint inhibitor. Study-wide findings and caveats: Disease-control patients, not progressors, showed rising cfDNA rearrangement scores by W3.

This sequence originates from a human donor with melanoma. The sequences come from cell-free DNA from blood, collected from a patient treated with checkpoint blockade.

The CDR3 loop reads CASSLGSGRTDTQYF. The CDR3 nucleotides are TGTGCCAGCAGCTTAGGGTCCGGGAGGACAGATACGCAGTATTTT. The chain uses TRBV7-8 and TRBJ2-3, with 7 bases fitting TRBD2. This CDR3 has 15 residues. The V segment lost 1 base and the J segment 3 bases; nucleotides outside the gene matches: 4. Germline V gene data show CDR1 as SGHVS and CDR2 as FQNEAQ.